Shown below are 19 T cell receptor beta chains from a single sample sequenced in a study of blood T cell repertoires in COVID-19. Clones were read by immunoSEQ multiplex PCR, and TCRdb kept only the in-frame ones, dropping some. The sample gives about 460,000 clones, around nine tenths of which show up once; approximately 8% is in the top ten. The specimen was PBMCs or T cells enriched from blood (not recorded which). The receptors were sampled from a woman in her sixties who had recovered from COVID-19.

The chain employs TRBV7-9 and TRBJ1-4, with D unclear. V shed 5 bases and J shed 0 bases, with 13 bases lying between them. There are 16 residues in the CDR3. CDR1 is SEHNR and CDR2 is FQNEAQ in the germline V gene (reference sequence). The CDR3 DNA follows: TGTGCCAGCAGCCCGAGTGTGAGGGCAACTAATGAAAAACTGTTTTTT. It codes for CASSPSVRATNEKLFF.

The chain uses TRBV7-9 and TRBJ1-4, with a tentative D call TRBD1 (5 bases). This CDR3 contains 16 residues. The V gene's germline CDR1 is SEHNR and CDR2 FQNEAQ (reference sequence). Trimming cost V 4 bases and J 0 bases, with 12 bases left between them. CDR3 loop: CASSSPQGTTNEKLFF. The CDR3 DNA is TGTGCCAGCAGCTCCCCCCAGGGAACAACTAATGAAAAACTGTTTTTT.

The sample holds a few counts of this clone. This chain links TRBV5-4 with TRBJ1-3; TRBD1 matches 11 bases. V gave up 4 bases and J gave up 0 bases; unmatched junction bases: 3. Germline CDR1 is SGHNT and CDR2 is YYREEE (reference sequence). There are 16 residues in the CDR3. CDR3 sequence reads: CASSPGTGGSGNTIYF. In DNA, the CDR3 is TGTGCCAGCAGCCCCGGGACAGGGGGCTCTGGAAACACCATATATTTT.

The J gene is TRBJ2-4, the V gene TRBV9, with D uncertain. The CDR3 consists of 15 residues. The germline gives CDR1 SGDLS, CDR2 YYNGEE. Trimming removed 3 bases at V and 6 bases at J, with 16 bases between. Here the CDR3 reads CASSDQADSPNIQYF. CDR3 bases: TGTGCCAGCAGCGACCAAGCTGATAGCCCAAACATTCAGTACTTC. Combining the CDR3 with reference TRBV9 and TRBJ2-4 gives the whole variable domain DSGVTQTPKHLITATGQRVTLRCSPRSGDLSVYWYQQSLDQGLQFLIQYYNGEERAKGNILERFSAQQFPDLHSELNLSSLELGDSALYFCASSDQADSPNIQYFGAGTRLSVL.

The chain links TRBV6-6 to TRBJ1-6; D is perhaps TRBD1 (6 bases). Germline V CDR1 and CDR2: MNHNY, SVGAGI (reference sequence). V shed 5 bases and J shed 5 bases, with 19 bases lying between them. The CDR3 totals 17 residues. CDR3 amino acids: CASSPYREGLDNSPLHF. The CDR3 DNA follows: TGTGCCAGCAGTCCTTACAGGGAAGGCCTTGATAATTCACCCCTCCACTTT.

The chain couples TRBV12-5 to TRBJ2-1; 7 nucleotides line up with TRBD2. The ends lost 5 bases at V and 6 bases at J; junction bases unmatched: 7. CDR1 and CDR2 (germline): LGHNT, FRNRAP. This CDR3 spans 14 amino acids. CDR3 protein: CASGTGLIGNEQFF. The CDR3 region has the DNA TGTGCTAGTGGTACGGGACTAATCGGCAATGAGCAGTTCTTC.

This clone showed up just once. The CDR3 sequence: CASSLSGLWTEAFF. CDR3 coding DNA: TGCGCCAGCAGCTTGTCAGGTTTATGGACTGAAGCTTTCTTT. The chain joins TRBV5-1 to TRBJ1-1; D is unresolved. Between the trimmed V and J ends, which lost 1 base and 5 bases, there was a span of 12 bases. The CDR3 is 14 amino acids. Germline CDR1 is SGHRS and CDR2 is YFSETQ.

This chain joins TRBV18 and TRBJ1-1; maybe TRBD1 (6 bases). V was pared by 3 bases and J by 6 bases, with 11 bases between. CDR1 and CDR2 from the germline V gene are KGHSH and LQKENI. This CDR3 region has 13 residues. As DNA, the CDR3 is TGTGCCAGCTCACCTAAACAGGGCCCTGAAGCTTTCTTT. Protein product: CASSPKQGPEAFF.

The genes are TRBV5-6 and TRBJ2-7; a possible D gene is TRBD1 (5 bases). CDR3 size: 15 residues. The germline V gene encodes CDR1 SGHDT and CDR2 YYEEEE. Trimming removed 1 base from V and 0 bases from J, with 11 bases in between. The CDR3: CASSLRQGFSYEQYV. CDR3 nucleotides: TGTGCCAGCAGCTTGAGGCAGGGTTTCTCCTACGAGCAGTACGTC.

V is TRBV19 and J is TRBJ1-6; TRBD1 is a possible D gene (6 bases). This CDR3 region has 14 residues. Looked up from germline, CDR1 is LNHDA and CDR2 is SQIVND (reference sequence). V was trimmed by 3 bases and J by 5 bases, leaving 8 bases between them. CDR3 nucleotide sequence: TGTGCCAGTAGTATTGGACAGAATAATTCACCCCTCCACTTT. Residues: CASSIGQNNSPLHF.

The CDR3 nucleotides read TGTGCCAGCAGTGACAGGGGGCTTGGAAACACCATATATTTT. This encodes CASSDRGLGNTIYF. This chain joins TRBV2 and TRBJ1-3, with TRBD1 matching 8 bases. Trimming removed 3 bases from V and 3 bases from J; junction bases left unmatched: 1. Germline V gives CDR1 SNHLY, CDR2 FYNNEI. The CDR3 runs 14 residues.

The genes are TRBV28 and TRBJ1-6; D is possibly TRBD1 (5 bases). CDR3 length equals 17 residues. Germline CDR1 MDHEN, CDR2 SYDVKM. V lost 6 bases to trimming and J lost 3 bases, with 18 bases between them. For the CDR3, the DNA is TGTGCCAGCAGGCAGGGAGGGCTAGGACTCTATAATTCACCCCTCCACTTT. This sequence encodes CASRQGGLGLYNSPLHF.

This rearrangement joins TRBV5-1 to TRBJ2-1; weak D call: TRBD2 (6 bases). This CDR3 has 16 residues. Trimming removed 1 base at V and 5 bases at J, with 16 bases between. From germline, CDR1 is SGHRS and CDR2 YFSETQ. CDR3 nucleotides: TGCGCCAGCAGCTTGTCTAGCGCCGGCAGGGACAATGAGCAGTTCTTC. Translating it yields CASSLSSAGRDNEQFF.

The V call is TRBV27, the J call TRBJ1-4, with 9 bases identical to TRBD1. CDR3 length equals 15 residues. Trimming took 5 bases from V and 11 from J; bases not matched to a gene: 12. CDR1 is MNHEY, CDR2 SMNVEV, per germline (reference sequence). The DNA for the CDR3 is TGTGCCAGCAGTGCACTTTGGGACAGGGCGAACAAACTGTTTTTT. Translated: CASSALWDRANKLFF.

V is TRBV18 and J is TRBJ2-3, with D unresolved. V lost 6 bases to trimming and J lost 2 bases, with 9 bases between them. CDR1 is KGHSH, CDR2 LQKENI, per germline. The length of the CDR3 is 13 residues. Written as DNA, the CDR3 is TGTGCCAGCTCTCTGGCAACCACAGATACGCAGTATTTT. Amino acid sequence: CASSLATTDTQYF.

V is TRBV21-1 and J is TRBJ2-7; TRBD2 is taken as the D call from the table, unchecked against the DNA. TRBV21-1 is listed as a pseudogene. There are 18 residues in the CDR3. For the CDR3, the DNA is TGTGCCAGCAGCCCCTCGGAGGGATCCGGGACGGACCACTTTGAGCAGTACGTC. Residues: CASSPSEGSGTDHFEQYV.

The V and J genes are TRBV5-4 and TRBJ2-4; 7 nucleotides match TRBD2. The germline V gene has CDR1 SGHNT and CDR2 YYREEE (reference sequence). V was pared by 5 bases and J by 7 bases, with 9 bases of the junction left unmatched. The CDR3 spans 14 residues. The CDR3 DNA sequence: TGTGCCAGCAGTCAGGGAGTGGGGGGGAACATTCAGTACTTC. Residues: CASSQGVGGNIQYF.

V usage is TRBV4-2 and J usage is TRBJ1-4; D is uncertain. The CDR3 has 13 amino acids. From germline, CDR1 is LGHNA and CDR2 YNFKEQ. V gave up 4 bases and J gave up 6 bases, with 9 bases separating them. CDR3 protein: CASSLRDDEKLFF. Here the CDR3 DNA reads TGTGCCAGCAGCCTGCGGGATGATGAAAAACTGTTTTTT.

The chain employs TRBV4-1 and TRBJ1-1; D possibly corresponds to TRBD1 (5 bases). The CDR3 length is 13 residues. V gave up 6 bases and J gave up 1 base, with 9 bases separating them. Looked up from germline, CDR1 is MGHRA and CDR2 is YSYEKL. DNA for the CDR3: TGCGCCAGCAGTCCCGGGGGGAACACTGAAGCTTTCTTT. The encoded protein is CASSPGGNTEAFF.